The 22 T cell receptor beta chains reported below all come from one sample, sequenced in a study of T cells in Graves' hyperthyroidism and ophthalmopathy (dated by TCRdb to the late 2010s). Preparation of the library involved multiplex PCR. Data came from an Illumina HiSeq 2000. The TCR beta CDR3 regions were amplified from the RNA transcripts. The first round of RT-PCR for the TCR CDR3 was performed with the HTBI primer set and the Qiagen OneStep RT-PCR kit. TCRdb ran its own pipeline on the public reads, namely fastp trimming at Q25 and MiXCR clone calling, and kept in-frame beta chains. A single entry per CDR3 protein holds the most common genes and DNA from its merged rows. This sample holds around 620,000 distinct CDR3 sequences; about 43% were observed only once. Of the sample, 19% is held by the ten largest clones. Sequenced sample: peripheral blood or thyroid tissue (not recorded which). These receptors all come from an adult woman with Graves' disease, either hyperthyroidism or ophthalmopathy (not recorded which).

Note on this clonotype: Since a much larger clone is just one base distant, this may be a read error. The rearrangement joins TRBV7-9 to TRBJ2-2, with unresolved D. V was clipped by 3 bases and J by 4 bases, with 6 bases between them. Looked up from germline, CDR1 is SEHNR and CDR2 is FQNEAQ (reference sequence). CDR3 length equals 13 residues. CDR3 sequence (DNA): TGTGCCAGCAGCTTTGACCCCACCGGGGAGCTGTTTTTT. Its protein is CASSFDPTGELFF.

This clonotype was seen at least ten times. This chain links TRBV7-9 with TRBJ2-7; D gene uncertain. V gave up 0 bases and J gave up 5 bases, with 8 bases separating them. This CDR3 has 13 residues. CDR1 and CDR2 (germline): SEHNR, FQNEAQ (reference sequence). CDR3 bases: TGTGCCAGCAGCTTAGCGGGGAAAGACGAGCAGTACTTC. Protein: CASSLAGKDEQYF.

In the case of this clonotype: Because it lacks the conserved phenylalanine or tryptophan at the end, this CDR3 is likely a read error. The chain uses TRBV29-1 and TRBJ2-5; D gene unclear. V was clipped by 7 bases and J by 5 bases, with 14 bases between them. Per the germline V gene, CDR1 is SQVTM and CDR2 is ANQGSEA. CDR3 length: 12 amino acids. CDR3 DNA sequence: TGCAGCGCCCCGGAAGCGTCGGAGACCCAGTACCTC. Its protein product is CSAPEASETQYL.

There are a few counts of this clonotype. The rearrangement uses TRBV2 and TRBJ2-7; 11 positions match TRBD2. The length of the CDR3 is 14 residues. Trimming removed 6 bases from V and 3 bases from J; junction bases left unmatched: 4. Germline CDR1 is SNHLY and CDR2 is FYNNEI. CDR3 nucleotides: TGTGCCAGCAGGAGGGGGACTAGCGGCTACGAGCAGTACTTC. It codes for CASRRGTSGYEQYF.

The chain employs TRBV18 and TRBJ2-7, with 7 positions matching TRBD2. The V gene end was trimmed by 2 bases and the J gene end by 7 bases; junction bases not matched to a gene: 8. CDR1 and CDR2 (germline): KGHSH, LQKENI. This CDR3 has 14 residues. This chain's CDR3 is CASSPEGTTGEQYF. CDR3 sequence (DNA): TGTGCCAGCTCACCAGAGGGGACTACTGGGGAGCAGTACTTC.

Many counts were recorded for this clonotype. The chain recombines TRBV20-1 with TRBJ2-7; D perhaps matches TRBD2 (5 bases). The CDR3 consists of 13 residues. Between the trimmed V and J ends, which lost 1 base and 5 bases, there was a span of 12 bases. CDR1 is DFQATT, CDR2 SNEGSKA, per germline (reference sequence). The CDR3 here is CSARGNPGNEQYF. The CDR3 DNA follows: TGCAGTGCTAGAGGCAATCCCGGGAACGAGCAGTACTTC.

In its sample, this clonotype was seen many times. This rearrangement joins TRBV20-1 to TRBJ2-2, with D maybe TRBD1 (5 bases). Trimming took 4 bases from V and 3 from J, leaving 12 bases between them. The CDR3 runs to 14 residues. From germline, CDR1 is DFQATT and CDR2 SNEGSKA (reference sequence). This CDR3 reads CSAKSLGDTGELFF. In DNA form, the CDR3 reads TGCAGTGCTAAATCTCTAGGGGACACCGGGGAGCTGTTTTTT.

This clonotype was observed at least ten times. The V gene is TRBV19, the J gene TRBJ2-7; 7 nucleotides agree with TRBD2. V lost 3 bases and J lost 1; bases outside the gene matches: 15. The CDR3 length is 18 residues. Germline CDR1 LNHDA, CDR2 SQIVND (reference sequence). The CDR3 DNA is TGTGCCAGTAGTATTTCGACGAATCATCGACTAGCATCCTACGAGCAGTACTTC. Encoded protein: CASSISTNHRLASYEQYF.

This sequence joins TRBV10-3 and TRBJ2-7; TRBD1 aligns across 8 bases. CDR1 is ENHRY and CDR2 is SYGVKD in the germline V gene. V was clipped by 10 bases and J by 5 bases; unmatched bases: 10. The CDR3 sequence is 13 residues long. CDR3 sequence reads: CATGRTGRNEQYF. For the CDR3, the DNA is TGTGCCACTGGTAGGACAGGGAGGAACGAGCAGTACTTC.

The chain combines TRBV7-3 with TRBJ1-6; 7 bases are a match to TRBD1. The CDR3 consists of 16 residues. Germline V gene data show CDR1 as SGHTA and CDR2 as FQGTGA. V shed 3 bases, J shed 6 bases, and the junction held 8 bases outside the gene matches. The CDR3 here is CASSFNPGQSNSPLHF. In DNA, the CDR3 is TGTGCCAGCAGCTTCAACCCGGGACAGAGTAATTCACCCCTCCACTTT.

This chain connects TRBV12-3 or TRBV12-4 to TRBJ1-1; 9 bases are shared with TRBD1. The V segment lost 3 bases and the J segment 2 bases; nucleotides outside the gene matches: 4. The CDR3 covers 15 residues. CDR3 sequence (DNA): TGTGCCAGCAGTTTTGAGGGACAGGGAAACACTGAAGCTTTCTTT. This sequence encodes CASSFEGQGNTEAFF.

This clonotype was recorded many times. In DNA form, the CDR3 reads TGTGCCAGCAGCTCCAGACAGGGTCTCAGCTACACCTTC. Translating it yields CASSSRQGLSYTF. The genes are TRBV5-4 and TRBJ1-2; 7 nucleotides agree with TRBD1. The CDR3 is 13 residues long. In germline, CDR1 is SGHNT, CDR2 YYREEE (reference sequence). The V and J ends lost 3 bases and 9 bases, in that order; junction bases with no gene match: 8.

The rearrangement uses TRBV19 and TRBJ2-6; D unresolved. The V gene lost 3 bases and the J gene lost 0 bases, with 9 bases spanning the gap. CDR3 length equals 16 residues. The V gene's germline CDR1 is LNHDA and CDR2 SQIVND (reference sequence). This CDR3 reads CASSMVVNSGANVLTF. CDR3 in DNA: TGTGCCAGTAGTATGGTGGTAAACTCTGGGGCCAACGTCCTGACTTTC.

This clonotype came up a few times. The V call is TRBV28, the J call TRBJ1-6; the D gene is possibly TRBD1 (6 bases). CDR3 size: 15 residues. CDR1 MDHEN and CDR2 SYDVKM come from the germline V gene. V was shortened by 6 bases and J by 8 bases, with 17 bases between the two germline ends. CDR3 nucleotide sequence: TGTGCCAGCAGAAGGGACACCGCTTGGGATTCACCCCTCCACTTT. Residues: CASRRDTAWDSPLHF.

V usage is TRBV29-1 and J usage is TRBJ1-2; 9 nucleotides match TRBD1. Germline lookup yields CDR1 SQVTM and CDR2 ANQGSEA. Germline trimming cut 4 bases from V and 0 bases from J; bases unmatched to any gene: 3. The CDR3 has 14 residues. This CDR3 reads CSVAGTGSNYGYTF. In DNA form, the CDR3 reads TGCAGCGTTGCCGGGACAGGGTCTAACTATGGCTACACCTTC.

The chain combines TRBV20-1 with TRBJ1-1, with D perhaps TRBD1 (6 bases). The V end lost 4 bases, the J end lost 0 bases, and 9 bases lay between the germline ends. Germline CDR1 DFQATT, CDR2 SNEGSKA (reference sequence). This CDR3 has 13 amino acids. This CDR3 is CSAKDSMNTEAFF. Here the CDR3 DNA reads TGCAGTGCTAAGGACAGCATGAACACTGAAGCTTTCTTT.

V usage is TRBV4-3 and J usage is TRBJ2-5; TRBD1 might be the D (5 bases). This CDR3 comprises 16 residues. The germline CDR1 and CDR2 sequences are LGHNA and YSLEER. V was pared by 0 bases and J by 0 bases, with 11 bases between. CDR3 in DNA: TGCGCCAGCAGCCAAGATAGGTTGGGGCACCAAGAGACCCAGTACTTC. Protein sequence: CASSQDRLGHQETQYF.

This clonotype showed up many times. This chain joins TRBV7-3 and TRBJ2-2; 13 bases align to TRBD2. CDR1 SGHTA and CDR2 FQGTGA come from the germline V gene. V lost 4 bases, J lost 0 bases, and 8 bases stayed unmatched. This CDR3 contains 19 residues. CDR3 nucleotide sequence: TGTGCCAGCAGCTCGGGACTAGCGGGACCCCATTCGAACACCGGGGAGCTGTTTTTT. Residues: CASSSGLAGPHSNTGELFF.

The rearrangement uses TRBV6-5 and TRBJ2-5, with 8 positions matching TRBD2. The DNA end is a closer match to TRBJ2-7, so the J assignment may be wrong. The germline CDR1 and CDR2 sequences are MNHEY and SVGAGI. The CDR3 has 15 residues. CDR3: CASNVRAGGGYEQYF. The CDR3 nucleotides read TGTGCCAGCAACGTAAGGGCGGGGGGCGGCTACGAGCAGTACTTC.

In the case of this clonotype: At one of its ends the junction is not consistent with the germline gene, which may arise from a read error. The chain couples TRBV7-9 to TRBJ1-1; TRBD1 aligns across 7 bases. CDR1 and CDR2 (germline): SEHNR, FQNEAQ (reference sequence). The CDR3 totals 13 residues. In DNA, the CDR3 is TGTCCCAGCAGGGTTACAGGGGACACTGAAGCTTTCTTT. Translating it yields CPSRVTGDTEAFF.

CDR3 amino acids: CASSFREDRGETGNTIYF. In DNA form, the CDR3 reads TGTGCCAGCAGCTTCAGGGAGGACAGGGGCGAGACCGGAAACACCATATATTTT. V gene TRBV7-8 combines with J gene TRBJ1-3; 9 positions agree with TRBD1. Looked up from germline, CDR1 is SGHVS and CDR2 is FQNEAQ. This CDR3 spans 18 amino acids. V dropped 3 bases and J dropped 4; count of bases not matched to a gene: 13. Drawing the rest from reference TRBV7-8 and TRBJ1-3, the complete variable domain is GAGVSQSPRYKVAKRGQDVALRCDPISGHVSLFWYQQALGQGPEFLTYFQNEAQLDKSGLPSDRFFAERPEGSVSTLKIQRTQQEDSAVYLCASSFREDRGETGNTIYFGEGSWLTVV.

The chain links TRBV24-1 to TRBJ2-5; 8 bases line up with TRBD2. CDR3 length: 17 amino acids. Germline V gene lookup returns CDR1 KGHDR and CDR2 SFDVKD. V was pared by 1 base and J by 1 base, with 7 bases of the junction left unmatched. The CDR3 DNA reads as TGTGCCACCAGTGATTTCGGGGGGGGAGGCCCCCAAGAGACCCAGTACTTC. It encodes CATSDFGGGGPQETQYF.